Each of the 8 T cell receptor beta chains below was sequenced from the same sample in a study of blood T cell repertoires in COVID-19. The protocol was immunoSEQ multiplex PCR, while the TCRdb copy is restricted to in-frame clones and leaves out a portion. The sample lists 250,000 to 350,000 clones, around 91% occurring once. The sample taken for sequencing was peripheral blood. These receptors were collected from a woman aged 55-70 years with acute or convalescent COVID-19.

This clone showed up just a few times. The CDR3 sequence is CASSFSTGGEQYF. As DNA, the CDR3 is TGTGCCAGCAGCTTCTCAACAGGGGGGGAGCAGTACTTC. The genes are TRBV7-9 and TRBJ2-7; TRBD1 agrees at 8 bases. Germline CDR1 SEHNR, CDR2 FQNEAQ (reference sequence). This CDR3 is built from 13 residues. The V and J ends lost 3 bases and 7 bases, in that order; junction bases with no gene match: 5.

The chain has TRBV7-6 and TRBJ1-3; 7 nucleotides match TRBD1. This CDR3 contains 21 residues. Germline assignment: CDR1 SGHVS and CDR2 FNYEAQ. The V segment lost 1 base and the J segment 0 bases; nucleotides outside the gene matches: 18. CDR3 in amino acids: CASSLVPSAEGALRSGNTIYF. The CDR3 nucleotides read TGTGCCAGCAGCTTAGTGCCCTCGGCGGAGGGGGCTTTACGCTCTGGAAACACCATATATTTT. Based on the CDR3 plus reference TRBV7-6 and TRBJ1-3, the full variable domain is GAGVSQSPRYKVTKRGQDVALRCDPISGHVSLYWYRQALGQGPEFLTYFNYEAQQDKSGLPNDRFSAERPEGSISTLTIQRTEQRDSAMYRCASSLVPSAEGALRSGNTIYFGEGSWLTVV.

For this clone: The junction differs from germline at one of its ends, possibly a read error. The chain couples TRBV7-7 to TRBJ2-7; TRBD1 matches at 8 bases. CDR3 length: 14 residues. CDR1 and CDR2 (germline): SSHAT, FNYEAQ (reference sequence). CDR3 residues: CASSPGQGDYEQYF. The CDR3 DNA sequence: TGTGCTAGCAGCCCAGGACAGGGCGACTACGAGCAGTACTTC.

The chain carries TRBV27 and TRBJ2-1; 8 bases map to TRBD2. V lost 5 bases and J lost 4; bases outside the gene matches: 7. Germline lookup yields CDR1 MNHEY and CDR2 SMNVEV (reference sequence). This CDR3 region has 15 residues. The CDR3 here is CASSPRGGAYNEQFF. CDR3 DNA sequence: TGTGCCAGCAGTCCCCGGGGGGGCGCGTACAATGAGCAGTTCTTC.

This CDR3 reads CSDQPQHF. As DNA, the CDR3 is TGCAGCGATCAGCCCCAGCATTTT. This sequence joins TRBV20-1 and TRBJ1-5; D gene ambiguous. Germline V CDR1 and CDR2: DFQATT, SNEGSKA (reference sequence). This CDR3 spans 8 amino acids.

This clone showed up just a few times. The V and J genes are TRBV6-5 and TRBJ1-2; D not resolved. The germline gives CDR1 MNHEY, CDR2 SVGAGI. The CDR3 has 11 amino acids. V was trimmed by 10 bases and J by 8 bases, leaving 14 bases between them. This CDR3 reads CATGLEGGYTF. The CDR3 DNA follows: TGTGCCACAGGCCTGGAGGGAGGCTACACCTTC.

The chain links TRBV7-9 to TRBJ2-3; 9 bases match TRBD2. V shed 6 bases and J 2 bases; nucleotides not matched to a gene: 9. CDR1 and CDR2 (germline): SEHNR, FQNEAQ (reference sequence). CDR3 size: 16 residues. The chain's CDR3 is CASSLPSGGNTDTQYF. CDR3 DNA sequence: TGTGCCAGCAGTCTACCGAGCGGGGGGAACACAGATACGCAGTATTTT.

This chain joins TRBV10-3 and TRBJ1-5; 8 bases are shared with TRBD1. The ends lost 3 bases at V and 6 bases at J; junction bases unmatched: 4. This CDR3 spans 14 amino acids. Germline V CDR1 and CDR2: ENHRY, SYGVKD. Here the CDR3 reads CAISDGQGFQPQHF. For the CDR3, the DNA is TGTGCCATCAGTGACGGACAGGGTTTTCAGCCCCAGCATTTT.